This section outlines one T cell receptor beta chain sequence together with its context. Original processing notes: Amplification of reference gene primers was used by the study to estimate nucleated cell counts. The data were produced by immunoSEQ multiplex PCR, yet TCRdb's version contains in-frame clones alone and is incomplete. Clone size and the V and J calls come from that table; the DNA yielded D and trimming. The table includes 300,000 to 450,000 clones, 85% detected once. Germline-derived CDR1 and CDR2 are MDHEN and SYDVKM. V lost 1 base and J 4 bases, leaving 13 bases between the germline ends. The CDR3 loop spans 15 amino acids. This sample is part of a study of blood T cell repertoires in COVID-19. Study context: Sites in the United States, Italy and Spain provided acute and convalescent COVID-19 samples. PBMCs, B-cell-depleted T cells, or T cells provided the cDNA or gDNA that made up the material.

The genes are TRBV28 and TRBJ1-2, with D possibly being TRBD1 (5 bases). The sequenced sample consisted of peripheral blood. The origin of this receptor is a woman aged 18-29 years with acute or convalescent COVID-19. The CDR3 reads CASSLLGDRGYGYTF. CDR3 nucleotides: TGTGCCAGCAGTTTATTAGGGGATCGAGGCTATGGCTACACCTTC.